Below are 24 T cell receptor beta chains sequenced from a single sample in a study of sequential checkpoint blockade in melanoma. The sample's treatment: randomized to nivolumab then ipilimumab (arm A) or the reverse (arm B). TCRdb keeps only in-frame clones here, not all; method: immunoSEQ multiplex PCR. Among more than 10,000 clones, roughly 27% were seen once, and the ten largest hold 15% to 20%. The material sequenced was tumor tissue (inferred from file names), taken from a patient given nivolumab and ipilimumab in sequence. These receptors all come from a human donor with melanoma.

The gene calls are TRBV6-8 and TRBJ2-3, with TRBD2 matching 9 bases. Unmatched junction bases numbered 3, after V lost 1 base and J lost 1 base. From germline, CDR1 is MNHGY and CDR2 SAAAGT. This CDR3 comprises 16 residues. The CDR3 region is CASSYLRTSGTDTQYF. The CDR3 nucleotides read TGTGCCAGCAGTTACTTGCGGACTAGCGGCACAGATACGCAGTATTTT.

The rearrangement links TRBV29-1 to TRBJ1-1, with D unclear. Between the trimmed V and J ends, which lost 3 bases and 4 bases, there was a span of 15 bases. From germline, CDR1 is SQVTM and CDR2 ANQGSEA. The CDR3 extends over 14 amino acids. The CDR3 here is CSVDSGGRGTEAFF. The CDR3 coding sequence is TGCAGCGTTGATAGTGGAGGGCGCGGCACTGAAGCTTTCTTT.

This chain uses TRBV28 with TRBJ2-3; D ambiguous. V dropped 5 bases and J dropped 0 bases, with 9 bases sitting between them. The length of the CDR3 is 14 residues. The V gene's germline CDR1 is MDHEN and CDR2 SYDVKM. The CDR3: CASSGDSSTDTQYF. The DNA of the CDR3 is TGTGCCAGCAGTGGAGATTCGAGCACAGATACGCAGTATTTT.

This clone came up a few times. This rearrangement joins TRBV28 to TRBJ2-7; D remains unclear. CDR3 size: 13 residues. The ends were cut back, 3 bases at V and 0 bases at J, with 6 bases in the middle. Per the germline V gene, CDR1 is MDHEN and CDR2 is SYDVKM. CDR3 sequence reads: CASSFQSSYEQYF. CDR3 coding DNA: TGTGCCAGCAGTTTCCAAAGCTCCTACGAGCAGTACTTC.

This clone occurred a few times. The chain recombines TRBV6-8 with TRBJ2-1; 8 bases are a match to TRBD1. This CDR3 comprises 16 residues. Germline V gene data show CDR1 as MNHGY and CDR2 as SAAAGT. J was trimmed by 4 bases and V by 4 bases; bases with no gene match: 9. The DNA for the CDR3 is TGTGCCAGCAGTTCACGGACAGGGCCTAAGTACAATGAGCAGTTCTTC. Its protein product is CASSSRTGPKYNEQFF.

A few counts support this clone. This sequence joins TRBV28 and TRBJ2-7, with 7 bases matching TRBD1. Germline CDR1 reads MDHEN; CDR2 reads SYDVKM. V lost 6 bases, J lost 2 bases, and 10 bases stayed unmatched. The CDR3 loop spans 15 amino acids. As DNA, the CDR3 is TGTGCCAGCAGCCCGCCAGGGGGTTGGACCTACGAGCAGTACTTC. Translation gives CASSPPGGWTYEQYF. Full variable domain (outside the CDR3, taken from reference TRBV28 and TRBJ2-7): DVKVTQSSRYLVKRTGEKVFLECVQDMDHENMFWYRQDPGLGLRLIYFSYDVKMKEKGDIPEGYSVSREKKERFSLILESASTNQTSMYLCASSPPGGWTYEQYFGPGTRLTVT.

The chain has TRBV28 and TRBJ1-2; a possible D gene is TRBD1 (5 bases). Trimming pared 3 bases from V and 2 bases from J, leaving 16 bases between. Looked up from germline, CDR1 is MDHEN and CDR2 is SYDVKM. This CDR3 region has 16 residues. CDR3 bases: TGTGCCAGCAGTTTCGAGGAGGGACTGCCGAACTATGGCTACACCTTC. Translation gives CASSFEEGLPNYGYTF.

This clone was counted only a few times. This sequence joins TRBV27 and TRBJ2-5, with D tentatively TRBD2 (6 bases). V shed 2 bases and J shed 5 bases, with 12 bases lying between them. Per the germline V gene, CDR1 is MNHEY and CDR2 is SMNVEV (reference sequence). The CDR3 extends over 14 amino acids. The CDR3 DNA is TGTGCCAGCAGTTTAGGGGTCGGAGGGGAGACCCAGTACTTC. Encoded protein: CASSLGVGGETQYF.

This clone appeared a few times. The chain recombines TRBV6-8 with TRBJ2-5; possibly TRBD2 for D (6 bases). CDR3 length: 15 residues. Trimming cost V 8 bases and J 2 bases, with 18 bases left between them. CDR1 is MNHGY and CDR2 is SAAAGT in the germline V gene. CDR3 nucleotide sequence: TGTGCCAGCCTATGGGGGAGGTCTGTACAAGAGACCCAGTACTTC. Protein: CASLWGRSVQETQYF.

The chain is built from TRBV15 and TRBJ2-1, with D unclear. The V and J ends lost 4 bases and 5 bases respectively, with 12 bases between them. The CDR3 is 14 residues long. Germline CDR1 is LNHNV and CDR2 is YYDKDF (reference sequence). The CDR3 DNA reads TGTGCCACCAGCACCCAGAGTTTCGACAATGAGCAGTTCTTC. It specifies CATSTQSFDNEQFF.

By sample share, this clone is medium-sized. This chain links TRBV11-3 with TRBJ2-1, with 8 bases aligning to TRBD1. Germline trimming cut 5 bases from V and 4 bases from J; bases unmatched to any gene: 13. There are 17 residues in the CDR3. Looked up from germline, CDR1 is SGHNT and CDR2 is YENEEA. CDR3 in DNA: TGTGCCAGCAGCACCGGACAGGGCTCAAACCTATACAATGAGCAGTTCTTC. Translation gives CASSTGQGSNLYNEQFF.

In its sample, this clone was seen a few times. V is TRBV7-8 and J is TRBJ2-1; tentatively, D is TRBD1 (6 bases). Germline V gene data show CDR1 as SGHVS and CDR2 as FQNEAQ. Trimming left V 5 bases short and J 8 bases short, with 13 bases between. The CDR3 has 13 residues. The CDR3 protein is CASSPRTVYEQFF. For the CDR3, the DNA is TGTGCCAGCAGCCCGAGGACAGTCTATGAGCAGTTCTTC.

The CDR3 is CASSVGITNTGELFF. CDR3 nucleotide sequence: TGTGCCAGCAGCGTAGGGATTACGAACACCGGGGAGCTGTTTTTT. The genes are TRBV9 and TRBJ2-2; D not resolved. The ends were cut back, 0 bases at V and 0 bases at J, with 6 bases in the middle. CDR3 length: 15 residues. CDR1 is SGDLS, CDR2 YYNGEE, per germline. The full variable domain, completed using reference TRBV9 and TRBJ2-2, is DSGVTQTPKHLITATGQRVTLRCSPRSGDLSVYWYQQSLDQGLQFLIQYYNGEERAKGNILERFSAQQFPDLHSELNLSSLELGDSALYFCASSVGITNTGELFFGEGSRLTVL.

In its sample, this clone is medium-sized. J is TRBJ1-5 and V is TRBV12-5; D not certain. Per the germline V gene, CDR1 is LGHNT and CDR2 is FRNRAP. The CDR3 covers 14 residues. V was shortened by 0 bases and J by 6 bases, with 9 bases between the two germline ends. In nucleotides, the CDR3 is TGTGCTAGTGGTTTGGTACCGGAGATTCAGCCCCAGCATTTT. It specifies CASGLVPEIQPQHF.

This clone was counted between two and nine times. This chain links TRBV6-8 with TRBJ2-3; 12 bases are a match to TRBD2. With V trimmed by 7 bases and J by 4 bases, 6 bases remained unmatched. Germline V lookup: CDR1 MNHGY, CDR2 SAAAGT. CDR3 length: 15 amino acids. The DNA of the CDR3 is TGTGCCAGCACCGAGACTAGCGGGAGTGCAGATACGCAGTATTTT. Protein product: CASTETSGSADTQYF.

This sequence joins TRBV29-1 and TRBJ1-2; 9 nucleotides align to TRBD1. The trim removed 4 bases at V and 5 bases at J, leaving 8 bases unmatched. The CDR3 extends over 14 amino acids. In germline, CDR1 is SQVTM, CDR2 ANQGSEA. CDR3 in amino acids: CSVGPRTGEYGYTF. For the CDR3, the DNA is TGCAGCGTTGGCCCCCGGACAGGGGAATATGGCTACACCTTC.

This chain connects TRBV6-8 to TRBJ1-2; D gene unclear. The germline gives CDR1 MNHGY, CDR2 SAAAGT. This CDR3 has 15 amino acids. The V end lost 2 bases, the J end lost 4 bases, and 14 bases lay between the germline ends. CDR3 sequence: CASSYKYPGIYGYTF. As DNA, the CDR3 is TGTGCCAGCAGTTACAAGTACCCCGGGATCTATGGCTACACCTTC.

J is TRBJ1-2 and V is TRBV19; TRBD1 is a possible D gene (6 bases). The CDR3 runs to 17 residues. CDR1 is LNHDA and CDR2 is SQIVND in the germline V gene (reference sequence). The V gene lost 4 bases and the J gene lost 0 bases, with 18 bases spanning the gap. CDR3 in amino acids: CASSTQTGFNANYGYTF. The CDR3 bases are TGTGCCAGTAGTACCCAGACAGGTTTTAATGCTAACTATGGCTACACCTTC.

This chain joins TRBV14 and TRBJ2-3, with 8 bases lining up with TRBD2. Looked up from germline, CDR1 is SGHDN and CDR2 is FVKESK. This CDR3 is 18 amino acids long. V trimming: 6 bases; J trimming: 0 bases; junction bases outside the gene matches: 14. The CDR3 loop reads CASSRKGGRNPSTDTQYF. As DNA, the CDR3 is TGTGCCAGCAGTCGAAAGGGCGGGAGGAACCCTAGCACAGATACGCAGTATTTT.

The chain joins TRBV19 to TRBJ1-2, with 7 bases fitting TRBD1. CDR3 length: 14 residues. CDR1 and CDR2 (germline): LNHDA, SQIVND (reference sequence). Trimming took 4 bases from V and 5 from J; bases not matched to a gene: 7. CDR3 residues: CASSRAGQAYGYTF. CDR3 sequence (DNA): TGTGCCAGTAGTAGGGCCGGACAGGCTTATGGCTACACCTTC.

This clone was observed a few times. CDR3 sequence reads: CASSYWRDRGLPHYGYTF. CDR3 coding DNA: TGTGCCAGCAGTTACTGGAGGGATAGAGGGCTACCTCACTATGGCTACACCTTC. The V gene is TRBV6-8, the J gene TRBJ1-2; D is unclear. The CDR3 consists of 18 residues. Germline assignment: CDR1 MNHGY and CDR2 SAAAGT. Trimming removed 1 base at V and 3 bases at J, with 21 bases between.

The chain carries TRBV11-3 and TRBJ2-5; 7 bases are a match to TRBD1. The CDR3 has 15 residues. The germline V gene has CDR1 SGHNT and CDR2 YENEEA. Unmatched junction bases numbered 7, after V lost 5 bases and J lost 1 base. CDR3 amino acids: CASSKRQGAQETQYF. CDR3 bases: TGTGCCAGCAGCAAAAGACAGGGAGCCCAAGAGACCCAGTACTTC.

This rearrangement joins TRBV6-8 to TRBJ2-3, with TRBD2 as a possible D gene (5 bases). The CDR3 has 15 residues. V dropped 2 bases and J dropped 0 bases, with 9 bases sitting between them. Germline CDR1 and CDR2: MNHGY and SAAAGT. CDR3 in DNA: TGTGCCAGCAGTTACGTTGGAGGCAGCACAGATACGCAGTATTTT. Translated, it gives CASSYVGGSTDTQYF.

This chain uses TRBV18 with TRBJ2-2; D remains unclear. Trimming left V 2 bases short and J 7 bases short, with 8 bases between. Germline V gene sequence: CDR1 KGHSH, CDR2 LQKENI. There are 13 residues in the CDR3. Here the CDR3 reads CASSPWENGELFF. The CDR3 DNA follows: TGTGCCAGCTCACCATGGGAAAACGGGGAGCTGTTTTTT.